This entry lists 25 T cell receptor beta chains sequenced from one sample in a study of OX40 agonist ivuxolimab in advanced cancers. Repertoires were generated with immunoSEQ multiplex PCR, while TCRdb's copy carries only in-frame clones and drops some. Here the sample spans 79,000 or so clones, 91% being singletons. The sample consisted of CD4+ or CD8+ T cells sorted from blood, taken in a trial of the OX40 agonist ivuxolimab. These receptors originate from an adult with an advanced solid tumor such as melanoma, head and neck, liver or kidney cancer.

The chain carries TRBV6-1 and TRBJ2-7, with D possibly being TRBD2 (5 bases). V was trimmed by 4 bases and J by 6 bases, leaving 16 bases between them. This CDR3 comprises 14 residues. The V gene's germline CDR1 is MNHNS and CDR2 SASEGT. CDR3 sequence (DNA): TGTGCCAGCAGTGTGGGGAGTAGGCTCTTCGAGCAGTACTTC. It specifies CASSVGSRLFEQYF.

This sequence joins TRBV5-1 and TRBJ2-1, with 7 bases lining up with TRBD2. The CDR3 has 15 residues. Germline V CDR1 and CDR2: SGHRS, YFSETQ. J lost 6 bases, V lost 1 base, and 7 bases had no gene match. CDR3 sequence (DNA): TGCGCCAGCAGCTTGTCGCTAGCGGCGAGCAATGAGCAGTTCTTC. It specifies CASSLSLAASNEQFF.

The gene calls are TRBV21-1 and TRBJ2-3; the DNA was not used to check the table's D call, TRBD2. TRBV21-1 is termed a pseudogene. The CDR3 extends over 15 amino acids. The CDR3: CASSKTSGSTDTQYF. The CDR3, as DNA: TGTGCCAGCAGCAAGACTAGCGGGAGCACAGATACGCAGTATTTT.

This chain joins TRBV5-1 and TRBJ2-1, with 8 nucleotides matching TRBD2. CDR1 is SGHRS, CDR2 YFSETQ, per germline. The junction had 23 bases not matched to a gene; V was cut back by 5 bases and J by 4 bases. The CDR3 runs to 20 residues. The CDR3, as DNA: TGCGCCAGCAGTAACCGGGACACCGGCGGGGGTATAGCGGGATACAATGAGCAGTTCTTC. Translating gives CASSNRDTGGGIAGYNEQFF.

This chain connects TRBV11-2 to TRBJ2-5; TRBD2 might be the D (6 bases). The ends were cut back, 11 bases at V and 3 bases at J, with 16 bases in the middle. Germline-derived CDR1 and CDR2 are SGHAT and FQNNGV. The CDR3 is made up of 13 amino acids. The CDR3 protein is CAPRRGPEETQYF. The CDR3 bases are TGTGCCCCGCGGAGGGGACCTGAAGAGACCCAGTACTTC.

The CDR3 nucleotides are TGCGCCAGCAGCTTGGAGGAGGGAACTCGGTATGGCTACACCTTC. Protein product: CASSLEEGTRYGYTF. The chain combines TRBV5-1 with TRBJ1-2, with D uncertain. V dropped 0 bases and J dropped 5 bases, with 14 bases sitting between them. Germline values: CDR1 SGHRS, CDR2 YFSETQ. This CDR3 is 15 amino acids long.

The genes are TRBV18 and TRBJ1-4; 7 bases line up with TRBD1. The V segment lost 3 bases and the J segment 3 bases; nucleotides outside the gene matches: 1. This CDR3 region has 14 residues. Germline-derived CDR1 and CDR2 are KGHSH and LQKENI. DNA for the CDR3: TGTGCCAGCTCACCCAGGGGGGCTAATGAAAAACTGTTTTTT. It translates to CASSPRGANEKLFF.

This clone was seen only a few times. The chain recombines TRBV19 with TRBJ2-7; D is perhaps TRBD1 (6 bases). Germline CDR1 reads LNHDA; CDR2 reads SQIVND (reference sequence). The V gene lost 4 bases and the J gene lost 1 base, with 8 bases spanning the gap. There are 13 residues in the CDR3. CDR3 amino acids: CASSKQGSYEQYF. The CDR3 region has the DNA TGTGCCAGTAGTAAACAGGGTTCCTACGAGCAGTACTTC.

The V and J genes are TRBV5-1 and TRBJ2-4; either TRBD1 or TRBD2 may supply D (5 bases each). From germline, CDR1 is SGHRS and CDR2 YFSETQ. The CDR3 is 13 amino acids. Trimming shortened V by 2 bases and J by 7 bases, and 10 bases separated the two germline ends. CDR3: CASSLGRDNIQYF. The CDR3 nucleotides are TGCGCCAGCAGCTTAGGCCGGGACAACATTCAGTACTTC.

The chain is built from TRBV29-1 and TRBJ2-1; 9 nucleotides match TRBD1. The germline gives CDR1 SQVTM, CDR2 ANQGSEA. The CDR3 sequence is 15 residues long. Trimming at V came to 7 bases and at J to 5 bases, leaving 12 bases not matched to a gene. The CDR3 here is CSAINSGTGNNEQFF. CDR3 DNA sequence: TGCAGCGCTATCAACTCCGGGACAGGGAACAATGAGCAGTTCTTC.

The chain employs TRBV28 and TRBJ1-1; D is unresolved. The CDR3 extends over 14 amino acids. Between the trimmed V and J ends, which lost 6 bases and 4 bases, there was a span of 15 bases. CDR1 and CDR2 from the germline V gene are MDHEN and SYDVKM. The CDR3 sequence: CASRDPSRGTEAFF. In nucleotides, the CDR3 is TGTGCCAGCAGGGACCCTTCGCGCGGCACTGAAGCTTTCTTT.

V usage is TRBV28 and J usage is TRBJ2-4, with TRBD2 identical over 14 bases. The V gene's germline CDR1 is MDHEN and CDR2 SYDVKM. The trim removed 5 bases at V and 0 bases at J, leaving 12 bases unmatched. The CDR3 is 20 amino acids. This chain's CDR3 is CASSGPGLAGDYVAKNIQYF. The CDR3 region has the DNA TGTGCCAGCAGTGGACCGGGACTAGCGGGAGATTATGTAGCCAAAAACATTCAGTACTTC.

The chain links TRBV7-9 to TRBJ2-2; D remains unclear. Trimming took 0 bases from V and 5 from J, leaving 7 bases between them. CDR1 SEHNR and CDR2 FQNEAQ come from the germline V gene (reference sequence). The CDR3 totals 14 residues. Here the CDR3 reads CASSLALATGELFF. The CDR3 nucleotides are TGTGCCAGCAGCTTAGCGCTCGCGACCGGGGAGCTGTTTTTT.

V is TRBV7-9 and J is TRBJ1-2, with D possibly being TRBD1 (5 bases). Looked up from germline, CDR1 is SEHNR and CDR2 is FQNEAQ (reference sequence). The germline V and J ends were trimmed by 0 bases and 3 bases, with 11 bases remaining between them. The CDR3 length is 15 residues. CDR3 residues: CASSLARGRDYGYTF. CDR3 nucleotides: TGTGCCAGCAGCTTAGCGCGGGGCCGCGACTATGGCTACACCTTC.

This chain connects TRBV28 to TRBJ2-1, with 10 bases aligning to TRBD2. CDR1 is MDHEN and CDR2 is SYDVKM in the germline V gene. The CDR3 length is 14 residues. V shed 9 bases and J 7 bases; nucleotides not matched to a gene: 9. DNA for the CDR3: TGTGCCAGTCTAGCGGGAGCACCAGTAAATGAGCAGTTCTTC. Translation gives CASLAGAPVNEQFF. Filled out from reference TRBV28 and TRBJ2-1, the complete variable domain reads DVKVTQSSRYLVKRTGEKVFLECVQDMDHENMFWYRQDPGLGLRLIYFSYDVKMKEKGDIPEGYSVSREKKERFSLILESASTNQTSMYLCASLAGAPVNEQFFGPGTRLTVL.

This chain links TRBV28 with TRBJ1-3, with D perhaps matching TRBD1 (5 bases). Germline V lookup: CDR1 MDHEN, CDR2 SYDVKM. This CDR3 comprises 15 residues. Trimming took 3 bases from V and 4 from J, leaving 13 bases between them. In DNA, the CDR3 is TGTGCCAGCAGTTTCCGAAGGGGACCGGGAAACACCATATATTTT. Translated: CASSFRRGPGNTIYF.

This chain connects TRBV5-1 to TRBJ2-7, with D possibly TRBD2 on 5 matching bases. From germline, CDR1 is SGHRS and CDR2 YFSETQ. The V gene lost 3 bases and the J gene lost 6 bases, with 13 bases spanning the gap. The CDR3 totals 13 residues. The CDR3 loop is CASSWASSGEQYF. The CDR3 DNA reads as TGCGCCAGCAGCTGGGCTAGCTCCGGCGAGCAGTACTTC.

This chain uses TRBV7-2 with TRBJ1-2; 7 positions agree with TRBD1. J gave up 8 bases and V 5 bases, and 14 bases lay outside the gene matches. The germline V gene encodes CDR1 SGHTA and CDR2 FQGNSA. The CDR3 totals 15 residues. CDR3 sequence reads: CASSTYIGQVEGYTF. CDR3 DNA: TGTGCCAGCAGCACCTATATCGGACAGGTGGAGGGCTACACCTTC.

This sequence joins TRBV6-1 and TRBJ2-5, with a weak D call TRBD2 (6 bases). Trimming cost V 3 bases and J 5 bases, with 13 bases left between them. The CDR3 has 14 residues. The germline V gene encodes CDR1 MNHNS and CDR2 SASEGT. CDR3 protein: CASSDLVRGETQYF. CDR3 bases: TGTGCCAGCAGTGATCTTGTTCGGGGGGAGACCCAGTACTTC.

The rearrangement links TRBV5-1 to TRBJ2-5; 10 bases agree with TRBD1. CDR1 and CDR2 from the germline V gene are SGHRS and YFSETQ. With V trimmed by 0 bases and J by 1 base, 0 bases remained unmatched. This CDR3 is built from 15 residues. The CDR3 DNA is TGCGCCAGCAGCTTGGGACAGGGGGCCCAAGAGACCCAGTACTTC. Translated: CASSLGQGAQETQYF.

The V and J genes are TRBV29-1 and TRBJ2-1, with TRBD1 as a possible D gene (5 bases). Germline CDR1 reads SQVTM; CDR2 reads ANQGSEA. With 2 bases removed from V and 6 bases from J, the gap between germline ends came to 11 bases. The CDR3 is 13 amino acids. The CDR3 sequence is CSVERIQGNEQFF. CDR3 bases: TGCAGCGTTGAAAGGATTCAGGGCAATGAGCAGTTCTTC.

The V call is TRBV4-2, the J call TRBJ2-1; TRBD2 matches at 13 bases. Germline V gene data show CDR1 as LGHNA and CDR2 as YNFKEQ. The trim removed 4 bases at V and 5 bases at J, leaving 2 bases unmatched. This CDR3 spans 15 amino acids. The CDR3 loop reads CASSLLAGGNNEQFF. DNA of the CDR3: TGTGCCAGCAGCCTACTAGCGGGAGGGAACAATGAGCAGTTCTTC.

The V gene is TRBV7-2, the J gene TRBJ2-2; D remains unclear. CDR3 size: 14 residues. Trimming left V 1 base short and J 6 bases short, with 9 bases between. Looked up from germline, CDR1 is SGHTA and CDR2 is FQGNSA. The CDR3 nucleotides are TGTGCCAGCAGCTTAGGTTATAGCCCCGGGGAGCTGTTTTTT. Its translation is CASSLGYSPGELFF. The complete variable domain, with remaining parts taken from reference TRBV7-2 and TRBJ2-2, reads GAGVSQSPSNKVTEKGKDVELRCDPISGHTALYWYRQSLGQGLEFLIYFQGNSAPDKSGLPSDRFSAERTGGSVSTLTIQRTQQEDSAVYLCASSLGYSPGELFFGEGSRLTVL.

J is TRBJ2-5 and V is TRBV29-1; the D call may be TRBD1 or TRBD2 (5 bases each). The CDR3 spans 12 residues. Germline V CDR1 and CDR2: SQVTM, ANQGSEA. V gave up 6 bases and J gave up 5 bases, with 13 bases separating them. In DNA form, the CDR3 reads TGCAGCGTGGGCGGCGAGGGGGAGACCCAGTACTTC. Translated, it gives CSVGGEGETQYF.

The V gene is TRBV18, the J gene TRBJ2-5; D uncertain. The CDR3 covers 13 residues. The germline gives CDR1 KGHSH, CDR2 LQKENI. With 6 bases removed from V and 2 bases from J, the gap between germline ends came to 10 bases. CDR3 sequence (DNA): TGTGCCAGCTCTGCCGGAGCACAAGAGACCCAGTACTTC. Translation: CASSAGAQETQYF.